This T cell receptor beta chain was recorded in a study of neurological immune-mediated disorders. Synthesis of cDNA used 5'RACE (with 10-nucleotide random UMIs). Each CDR3 protein gets one entry after TCRdb re-called the 5' RACE reads with MiXCR. This sample has tens of thousands of distinct CDR3 sequences, with over 3.5% found just once. This clonotype was seen repeatedly, ten times or more. This CDR3 has 16 amino acids. Germline V gene sequence: CDR1 DFQATT, CDR2 SNEGSKA (reference sequence). V was pared by 0 bases and J by 1 base, with 14 bases between. The sample was PBMCs. The chain recombines TRBV20-1 with TRBJ2-3; possibly TRBD1 for D (6 bases). The receptor was isolated from a woman between 50 and 59 years old with multiple sclerosis. The CDR3 spells CSARDFRDTGTDTQYF. CDR3 sequence (DNA): TGCAGTGCTAGAGATTTTAGGGACACCGGCACAGATACGCAGTATTTT.